A selection of T cell receptor beta chains follows, all from one sample in a study of blood T cells in healthy people across ages. A single record per CDR3 protein comes from TCRdb applying MiXCR to the 5' RACE reads. The sample carries roughly 1,800,000 distinct CDR3 sequences, roughly 50% recorded once. Specimen: blood. The receptors here all came from a woman between 40 and 55 years old in good health. CDR3s include the opening cysteine and the closing phenylalanine or tryptophan. D genes are given only for firm matches.

D: TRBD2
J: NA
V: TRBV4-3
CDR3: CASSQALASGGYEQYF

D: NA
J: TRBJ1-2
V: TRBV20-1
CDR3: CGAKLIYREEGYGYTF

D: NA
J: NA
V: TRBV20-1
CDR3: CSATTPRGYYNEQYF

D: NA
J: TRBJ2-4
V: TRBV11-2
CDR3: CASRRLVDEQYF

D: NA
J: TRBJ2-5
V: TRBV7-9
CDR3: CASSARDSAETQYF

D: NA
J: TRBJ2-3
V: TRBV20-1
CDR3: CSASRPATDTQYF

D: NA
J: TRBJ2-3
V: TRBV5-1
CDR3: CASSLVTGPSTDTQYF

D: TRBD1
J: TRBJ2-7
V: TRBV20-1
CDR3: CSASPGQGIYEQYF

D: TRBD1
J: TRBJ1-2
V: TRBV20-1
CDR3: CSASATGGDYGYTF

D: NA
J: TRBJ2-5
V: TRBV5-1
CDR3: CASREGTHQETQYF

D: NA
J: TRBJ2-3
V: TRBV12-5
CDR3: CASDDGRFTDTQYF

D: NA
J: TRBJ2-3
V: TRBV20-1
CDR3: CSSEPSDTDTQYF

D: TRBD2
J: TRBJ2-1
V: TRBV7-2
CDR3: CASSLGGGALRNEQFF

D: NA
J: TRBJ2-1
V: TRBV29-1
CDR3: CSPGDSDEQFF

D: TRBD2
J: TRBJ2-1
V: TRBV29-1
CDR3: CSGRSGGANEQFF

D: TRBD1
J: TRBJ2-3
V: TRBV7-9
CDR3: CASSLADRVPDTQYF

D: NA
J: TRBJ1-2
V: TRBV20-1
CDR3: CSATSGGHGYTF

D: TRBD2
J: TRBJ2-1
V: TRBV7-2
CDR3: CASSLASSGPYNEQFF

D: NA
J: TRBJ2-7
V: TRBV4-3
CDR3: CASSQVGAGIYEQYF

D: TRBD2
J: TRBJ2-1
V: TRBV20-1
CDR3: CSAAGTSETSEQFF

D: NA
J: TRBJ2-1
V: TRBV12-3/TRBV12-4
CDR3: CASSLFSQNNEQFF

D: NA
J: TRBJ2-5
V: TRBV7-9
CDR3: CASSFYICSARLTESEQYF

D: TRBD1
J: TRBJ2-5
V: TRBV20-1
CDR3: CSAPLTDRGAQETRYF

D: TRBD1
J: TRBJ2-5
V: TRBV10-3
CDR3: CAIRVGQSQETQYF

D: TRBD1
J: TRBJ2-7
V: TRBV5-1
CDR3: CASSLVGQGRSYEQYF

D: TRBD1
J: TRBJ2-5
V: TRBV6-1
CDR3: CASSRLPDRPEETQYF

D: NA
J: TRBJ1-2
V: TRBV7-9
CDR3: CASSSDTNYGYTF

D: NA
J: TRBJ2-3
V: TRBV28
CDR3: CASSSPIRTWTDTQYF

D: TRBD1
J: TRBJ2-3
V: TRBV7-3
CDR3: CASSSGQGAEDTQYF

D: TRBD2
J: TRBJ2-7
V: TRBV7-9
CDR3: CATGTSATYEQYF

D: NA
J: TRBJ2-7
V: TRBV21-1
CDR3: CASSSQQLAATYEQYF

D: NA
J: TRBJ2-6
V: TRBV7-9
CDR3: CASSLVRQFFGANVLTF

D: NA
J: TRBJ1-5
V: TRBV28
CDR3: CASSVQGKGQPQHF

D: NA
J: TRBJ2-3
V: TRBV24-1
CDR3: CATSEGDGFGPDTQYF

D: NA
J: TRBJ2-3
V: TRBV28
CDR3: CASSLFKWQGPTDTRYF

D: NA
J: TRBJ2-7
V: TRBV5-1
CDR3: CASSLVGVAYEQYF

D: NA
J: TRBJ2-7
V: TRBV9
CDR3: CASGGTGVVQYF

D: TRBD1
J: TRBJ1-6
V: TRBV4-2
CDR3: CASSQDRFWTGSSYNSPLHF

D: NA
J: TRBJ2-3
V: TRBV7-2
CDR3: CASSFNFRYGQYF

D: TRBD2
J: TRBJ2-5
V: TRBV27
CDR3: CASSLNPGLAGGVWETQYF

D: NA
J: TRBJ2-3
V: TRBV5-1
CDR3: CASDLGGRSSTDTQYF

D: NA
J: TRBJ1-2
V: TRBV6-5
CDR3: CASSYLTGLWYNGYTF

D: NA
J: TRBJ2-4
V: TRBV29-1
CDR3: CSVNRDDLAKNIQYF

D: NA
J: TRBJ2-2
V: TRBV14
CDR3: CASSRRHGPGELFF

D: NA
J: TRBJ2-7
V: TRBV20-1
CDR3: CSARDAGMNEQYF

D: NA
J: TRBJ2-5
V: TRBV20-1
CDR3: CSAERGGSEETQYF

D: NA
J: TRBJ2-6
V: TRBV5-1
CDR3: CASSLMRSGANVLTF

D: NA
J: TRBJ1-4
V: TRBV20-1
CDR3: CSARGPTTNEKLFF

D: NA
J: TRBJ1-6
V: TRBV5-5
CDR3: CASSLDTNSPLHF

D: NA
J: NA
V: TRBV28
CDR3: CASSLGRLNSYNEQYF

D: NA
J: TRBJ2-7
V: TRBV28
CDR3: CASSSPGRRSHYEQYF

D: NA
J: TRBJ2-5
V: TRBV10-3
CDR3: CAIRSDWKETQYF

D: TRBD1
J: TRBJ2-5
V: TRBV2
CDR3: CASSEARTGVETQYF

D: NA
J: TRBJ1-2
V: TRBV20-1
CDR3: CSAQPGIYGYTF

D: NA
J: TRBJ2-7
V: TRBV4-1
CDR3: CASSQLDGTYEQYF

D: NA
J: NA
V: TRBV28
CDR3: CASTERGGAYEQYF

D: TRBD2
J: TRBJ2-5
V: TRBV20-1
CDR3: CSATPTSGGGTQYF

D: NA
J: TRBJ2-3
V: TRBV28
CDR3: CASSLYVGSTDTQYF

D: NA
J: TRBJ1-2
V: TRBV6-6
CDR3: CASRHLYRLRNYGYTF